The clone carrying this T cell receptor (beta chain) was seen a few times. Its specificity is unknown. This table comes from immunoSEQ multiplex PCR, and its TCRdb copy is limited to in-frame clones, with some not included. The table includes about 20,000 clones, about 91% detected once. Looked up from germline, CDR1 is SEHNR and CDR2 is FQNEAQ (reference sequence). The CDR3 loop spans 17 amino acids. Trimming stripped 1 base from V and 3 bases from J, with 15 bases between. The source of the sample is a study of regulatory and conventional T cells in RAG deficiency. The sorted regulatory T cells were CD4+, CD25-high and CD127-low, with genomic DNA sequenced. Whole-study results and caveats: Omenn patients showed >85% Treg-Tconv overlap and shorter CDR3 lengths.

This same sample was also part of a study on regulatory T cells. Per that paper: Primers: 52 TRBV forward and 13 TRBJ reverse.

The chain has TRBV7-9 and TRBJ1-4; D is possibly TRBD1 (6 bases). The source material was Tregs sorted from blood. The TCR originated in a human donor in good health. The CDR3 DNA reads TGTGCCAGCAGCTTAGTAACGAGGGGGTTTTCTAATGAAAAACTGTTTTTT. Translating gives CASSLVTRGFSNEKLFF.